These T cell receptor beta chains were read from a single sample in a study of blood T cells in healthy people across ages. TCRdb passed the 5' RACE reads through MiXCR, listing each CDR3 protein once. The profile shows hundreds of thousands of distinct CDR3 sequences, roughly 32% of them singletons. The sequencing sample was made of blood. These receptors were taken from a woman aged 80 or older in good health. Both conserved end residues are part of each CDR3. The order of the fields is D gene, clone size, J gene, V gene, CDR3 protein, CDR3 DNA. D genes are given only for firm matches. Size tells how often a clone was seen (once, few, many) or the class of an expanded clone, and some rows leave it out.

D gene: -; clone size: many; J gene: TRBJ2-5; V gene: TRBV25-1; CDR3 protein: CASRLAARETQYF; CDR3 DNA: TGTGCCAGCAGGCTGGCAGCTCGGGAGACCCAGTACTTC
D gene: -; clone size: many; J gene: TRBJ2-6; V gene: TRBV25-1; CDR3 protein: CASSPNPSSSGANVLTF; CDR3 DNA: TGTGCCAGCAGTCCCAACCCCAGCAGCTCTGGGGCCAACGTCCTGACTTTC
D gene: -; clone size: few; J gene: TRBJ2-2; V gene: TRBV30; CDR3 protein: CAWSVHGRELFF; CDR3 DNA: TGTGCCTGGAGTGTACACGGGCGAGAGCTGTTTTTT
D gene: -; clone size: -; J gene: TRBJ1-2; V gene: TRBV12-5; CDR3 protein: CASGLVRAKHYGYTF; CDR3 DNA: TGTGCTAGTGGTTTGGTAAGGGCCAAACACTATGGCTACACCTTC
D gene: -; clone size: -; J gene: TRBJ1-1; V gene: TRBV19; CDR3 protein: CASIIGTGGTTEAFF; CDR3 DNA: TGTGCCAGTATCATTGGGACGGGGGGGACCACTGAAGCTTTCTTT
D gene: TRBD1; clone size: many; J gene: TRBJ1-2; V gene: TRBV20-1; CDR3 protein: CSAPTTGTGYGYTF; CDR3 DNA: TGCAGTGCCCCTACGACAGGGACTGGTTATGGCTACACCTTC
D gene: -; clone size: -; J gene: TRBJ2-1; V gene: TRBV5-8; CDR3 protein: CAGSLFSGPYEQFF; CDR3 DNA: TGTGCCGGCAGCTTGTTTTCTGGGCCCTACGAGCAGTTCTTC
D gene: -; clone size: many; J gene: TRBJ2-1; V gene: TRBV15; CDR3 protein: CATSSHERGIEQFF; CDR3 DNA: TGTGCCACCAGCTCCCACGAGAGGGGTATTGAGCAGTTCTTC
D gene: TRBD1; clone size: -; J gene: TRBJ2-7; V gene: TRBV5-1; CDR3 protein: CASSLRTGIYEQYF; CDR3 DNA: TGCGCCAGCAGCTTGAGGACAGGGATCTACGAGCAGTACTTC
D gene: TRBD2; clone size: many; J gene: TRBJ2-5; V gene: TRBV7-2; CDR3 protein: CASSASGGGETQYF; CDR3 DNA: TGTGCCAGCAGCGCTAGCGGGGGGGGAGAGACCCAGTACTTC
D gene: -; clone size: many; J gene: TRBJ2-7; V gene: TRBV20-1; CDR3 protein: CSARKGYEQYF; CDR3 DNA: TGCAGTGCTAGAAAGGGGTACGAGCAGTACTTC
D gene: TRBD1; clone size: many; J gene: TRBJ2-5; V gene: TRBV18; CDR3 protein: CASSPPTGQGATQYF; CDR3 DNA: TGTGCCAGCTCACCACCAACAGGACAGGGTGCCACCCAGTACTTC
D gene: -; clone size: many; J gene: TRBJ2-7; V gene: TRBV5-1; CDR3 protein: CASSFEWSSYEQYF; CDR3 DNA: TGCGCCAGCAGCTTCGAGTGGTCCAGCTACGAGCAGTACTTC
D gene: TRBD1; clone size: -; J gene: TRBJ2-7; V gene: TRBV12-3/TRBV12-4; CDR3 protein: CASTGQGAYEEYF; CDR3 DNA: TGTGCCAGCACCGGACAGGGGGCCTATGAGGAGTACTTC
D gene: -; clone size: -; J gene: TRBJ1-5; V gene: TRBV9; CDR3 protein: CASSVGGNSNQPQHF; CDR3 DNA: TGTGCCAGCAGCGTAGGAGGGAATAGCAATCAGCCCCAGCATTTT
D gene: -; clone size: -; J gene: TRBJ1-1; V gene: TRBV30; CDR3 protein: CAWRGTAKNTEAFF; CDR3 DNA: TGTGCCTGGAGGGGGACTGCAAAGAACACTGAAGCTTTCTTT
D gene: TRBD2; clone size: -; J gene: TRBJ2-7; V gene: TRBV12-3/TRBV12-4; CDR3 protein: CASSFSSGSYNEQYF; CDR3 DNA: TGTGCCAGCAGTTTCTCTAGCGGCTCCTACAATGAGCAGTACTTC
D gene: TRBD1; clone size: many; J gene: TRBJ2-3; V gene: TRBV7-9; CDR3 protein: CASSRRTGSTDTQYF; CDR3 DNA: TGTGCCAGCAGCCGTAGGACAGGGAGCACAGATACGCAGTATTTT
D gene: -; clone size: many; J gene: TRBJ2-1; V gene: TRBV7-2; CDR3 protein: CASSLPLISYNEQFF; CDR3 DNA: TGTGCCAGCAGCTTGCCCCTAATCTCCTACAATGAGCAGTTCTTC
D gene: TRBD1; clone size: -; J gene: TRBJ1-2; V gene: TRBV20-1; CDR3 protein: CSASTWGQGKDGYTF; CDR3 DNA: TGCAGTGCTTCCACCTGGGGACAGGGGAAGGATGGCTACACCTTC
D gene: -; clone size: -; J gene: TRBJ2-5; V gene: TRBV7-9; CDR3 protein: CASSPRAQETQYF; CDR3 DNA: TGTGCCAGCAGCCCCCGGGCTCAAGAGACCCAGTACTTC
D gene: TRBD1; clone size: many; J gene: TRBJ2-3; V gene: TRBV15; CDR3 protein: CATSKNTGGGDTQYF; CDR3 DNA: TGTGCCACCAGCAAAAATACAGGGGGTGGGGATACGCAGTATTTT